Listed here are 17 T cell receptor beta chains from one sample, sequenced in a study of shared clonotypes between healthy human individuals. Libraries were prepared by immunoSEQ multiplex PCR; TCRdb keeps only in-frame clonotypes and omits some of them. The sample has some 2.1 million clones, 85% to 95% seen once; the top ten hold 0.1% to 0.15%. Sample: naive CD4+ T cells sorted from blood. Described subset: CD45RA+ positively selected. The source is a man aged 18 to 30 in good health.

This chain connects TRBV29-1 to TRBJ1-1; 9 bases match TRBD1. Per germline, CDR1 SQVTM and CDR2 ANQGSEA. The CDR3 runs to 15 residues. Trimming removed 6 bases from V and 5 bases from J; junction bases left unmatched: 13. CDR3 amino acids: CSVGYRGRSGTEAFF. As DNA, the CDR3 is TGCAGCGTCGGGTACAGGGGGCGGAGTGGAACTGAAGCTTTCTTT.

The CDR3 reads CASSRQGDANEKLFF. CDR3 DNA sequence: TGTGCCAGCAGCAGACAGGGGGACGCTAATGAAAAACTGTTTTTT. The chain employs TRBV2 and TRBJ1-4, with 9 nucleotides matching TRBD1. The V gene's germline CDR1 is SNHLY and CDR2 FYNNEI. The J segment lost 3 bases and the V segment lost 6 bases, leaving 5 bases of the junction unmatched. The CDR3 spans 15 residues.

The V and J genes are TRBV5-1 and TRBJ1-4, with a possible D match to TRBD1 (5 bases). The CDR3 runs 17 residues. The V end lost 1 base, the J end lost 9 bases, and 22 bases lay between the germline ends. CDR1 is SGHRS and CDR2 is YFSETQ in the germline V gene. CDR3 DNA: TGCGCCAGCAGCTTGTACCCCACCGGGCAGGGAAATCAAAAACTGTTTTTT. Amino acids: CASSLYPTGQGNQKLFF.

This chain links TRBV30 with TRBJ2-5; tentative D call: TRBD1 (6 bases). V gave up 2 bases and J gave up 4 bases, with 14 bases separating them. Germline CDR1 and CDR2: GTSNPN and SVGIG (reference sequence). The CDR3 is 14 amino acids. This CDR3 reads CAWSYQTGIETQYF. The CDR3 nucleotides read TGTGCCTGGAGTTATCAAACAGGGATAGAGACCCAGTACTTC. The whole variable domain, remainder taken from reference TRBV30 and TRBJ2-5, is SQTIHQWPATLVQPVGSPLSLECTVEGTSNPNLYWYRQAAGRGLQLLFYSVGIGQISSEVPQNLSASRPQDRQFILSSKKLLLSDSGFYLCAWSYQTGIETQYFGPGTRLLVL.

The chain recombines TRBV29-1 with TRBJ1-6, with D tentatively TRBD1 (5 bases). CDR3 length equals 12 residues. Germline-derived CDR1 and CDR2 are SQVTM and ANQGSEA. V was clipped by 7 bases and J by 6 bases, with 10 bases between them. The CDR3 DNA reads as TGCAGCGGTGACAGTTTTAATTCACCCCTCCACTTT. This codes for CSGDSFNSPLHF.

This rearrangement joins TRBV5-1 to TRBJ2-1; TRBD1 matches at 9 bases. Trimming removed 2 bases from V and 5 bases from J; junction bases left unmatched: 5. CDR3 size: 15 residues. Germline CDR1 and CDR2: SGHRS and YFSETQ. DNA of the CDR3: TGCGCCAGCAGCTTACGACAGGGGGTGAACAATGAGCAGTTCTTC. This translates into CASSLRQGVNNEQFF.

V usage is TRBV10-1 and J usage is TRBJ2-1; D is unclear. The CDR3 is made up of 17 amino acids. Germline values: CDR1 WNHNN, CDR2 SYGVQD (reference sequence). Trimming stripped 2 bases from V and 1 base from J, with 15 bases between. The CDR3 DNA is TGCGCCAGCAGTGAGGTCGGAAGCTTTCGGTCCTACAATGAGCAGTTCTTC. This codes for CASSEVGSFRSYNEQFF.

The chain has TRBV5-1 and TRBJ2-1; D remains unclear. V was pared by 0 bases and J by 6 bases, with 10 bases between. Germline V gene sequence: CDR1 SGHRS, CDR2 YFSETQ. The CDR3 runs to 14 residues. The CDR3 DNA is TGCGCCAGCAGCTTGGAGGCGGATGTCAATGAGCAGTTCTTC. Protein product: CASSLEADVNEQFF.

The chain employs TRBV18 and TRBJ2-5, with a weak D call TRBD2 (6 bases). Germline CDR1 reads KGHSH; CDR2 reads LQKENI. This CDR3 is built from 15 residues. V was shortened by 3 bases and J by 2 bases, with 13 bases between the two germline ends. The CDR3 spells CASSPRDSSQETQYF. The CDR3 DNA follows: TGTGCCAGCTCACCTAGGGACTCCTCGCAAGAGACCCAGTACTTC.

CDR3 region: CASSGTRQGKSDEQFF. The DNA for the CDR3 is TGCGCCAGCAGTGGGACGAGACAGGGGAAAAGCGATGAGCAGTTCTTC. The rearrangement links TRBV10-1 to TRBJ2-1; 8 bases agree with TRBD1. V gave up 4 bases and J gave up 8 bases; unmatched junction bases: 13. The CDR3 extends over 16 amino acids. Germline CDR1 is WNHNN and CDR2 is SYGVQD (reference sequence).

DNA of the CDR3: TGTGCCAGCAGCTTGCATCTGACTAGCGGGAGTGGCAATGAGCAGTTCTTC. Protein sequence: CASSLHLTSGSGNEQFF. The chain employs TRBV5-8 and TRBJ2-1; TRBD2 aligns across 12 bases. CDR1 SGHTS and CDR2 YDEGEE come from the germline V gene. Trimming cost V 1 base and J 6 bases; bases outside gene matches: 8. This CDR3 comprises 17 residues. Complete variable domain (other parts from reference TRBV5-8 and TRBJ2-1): EAGVTQSPTHLIKTRGQQATLRCSPISGHTSVYWYQQALGLGLQFLLWYDEGEERNRGNFPPRFSGRQFPNYSSELNVNALELEDSALYLCASSLHLTSGSGNEQFFGPGTRLTVL.

This chain uses TRBV5-1 with TRBJ2-5; 7 bases are shared with TRBD1. V was clipped by 4 bases and J by 4 bases; unmatched bases: 7. CDR3 length: 14 amino acids. The germline V gene encodes CDR1 SGHRS and CDR2 YFSETQ. This chain's CDR3 is CASSRGGARETQYF. The CDR3 DNA sequence: TGCGCCAGCAGCCGAGGGGGCGCGAGAGAGACCCAGTACTTC.

This chain uses TRBV18 with TRBJ2-1; D gene uncertain. The germline V and J ends were trimmed by 3 bases and 0 bases, with 9 bases remaining between them. Germline V gives CDR1 KGHSH, CDR2 LQKENI. The CDR3 is 15 amino acids. The DNA for the CDR3 is TGTGCCAGCTCACCTCTGGTAGGCTCCTACAATGAGCAGTTCTTC. Translation: CASSPLVGSYNEQFF.

The rearrangement links TRBV5-4 to TRBJ2-7, with 9 nucleotides matching TRBD1. Trimming at V came to 2 bases and at J to 5 bases, leaving 14 bases not matched to a gene. CDR1 is SGHNT, CDR2 YYREEE, per germline (reference sequence). This CDR3 is built from 17 residues. The CDR3 protein is CASSLRGGQGSRNEQYF. The CDR3 DNA is TGTGCCAGCAGCTTACGAGGGGGACAGGGTTCGCGTAACGAGCAGTACTTC.

J is TRBJ1-4 and V is TRBV28, with D perhaps matching TRBD1 (6 bases). V was pared by 4 bases and J by 8 bases, with 14 bases between. The CDR3 runs 14 residues. Germline-derived CDR1 and CDR2 are MDHEN and SYDVKM. The CDR3 bases are TGTGCCAGCAGTTCCCAGGGGCCATACGAAAAACTGTTTTTT. Translation gives CASSSQGPYEKLFF.

The V and J genes are TRBV27 and TRBJ1-2; D is perhaps TRBD1 (6 bases). This CDR3 contains 15 residues. Germline V gene sequence: CDR1 MNHEY, CDR2 SMNVEV (reference sequence). V gave up 1 base and J gave up 2 bases, with 11 bases separating them. The CDR3 nucleotides are TGTGCCAGCAGTTTATATGGGGGCTTGAACTATGGCTACACCTTC. It specifies CASSLYGGLNYGYTF.

Concerning this clone: A much larger clone differs from this one at a single base, so this may be a read error. The same CDR3 is also encoded by other DNA sequences in this sample. This chain connects TRBV7-8 to TRBJ2-2, with D hard to call. Germline assignment: CDR1 SGHVS and CDR2 FQNEAQ. V was clipped by 1 base and J by 7 bases, with 4 bases between them. The CDR3 spans 12 residues. In nucleotides, the CDR3 is TGTGCCAGCAGCTTAGTGGTCGGGGAGCTGTTTTTT. Translation gives CASSLVVGELFF.